The clone carrying this T cell receptor beta chain was observed once. Its specificity is not known. Measured with immunoSEQ multiplex PCR; TCRdb has only the in-frame clones, and not every one. The sample yields about 19,000 clones, over 75% seen once. Per germline, CDR1 SGHAT and CDR2 FQNNGV. Trimming stripped 1 base from V and 0 bases from J, with 9 bases between. The CDR3 consists of 16 residues. TCRs were sequenced from a few patients responding to pembrolizumab. This sample is part of a study of PD-1 blockade in mismatch repair-deficient tumors. The study, taken as a whole, reports: After pembrolizumab, tumor-resident clones rose rapidly, then generally contracted before radiologic responses.

The genes are TRBV11-2 and TRBJ2-2; D remains ambiguous. Sequenced material: PBMCs, taken 52 weeks after starting pembrolizumab. This sequence was found in an adult with mismatch repair-deficient cancer. This CDR3 reads CASSLVTAANTGELFF. Here the CDR3 DNA reads TGTGCCAGCAGCTTAGTTACAGCCGCGAACACCGGGGAGCTGTTTTTT.